This TCR beta chain was found in a study of OX40 agonist ivuxolimab in advanced cancers. The CDR3 runs to 16 residues. V lost 3 bases, J lost 3 bases, and 8 bases stayed unmatched. CDR1 SGDLS and CDR2 YYNGEE come from the germline V gene. Produced via immunoSEQ multiplex PCR; TCRdb's table is partial and in-frame only. The repertoire holds about 89,000 clones, nearly 90% seen once, with 0.25% to 0.3% in the top ten. Sequencing used CD4+ or CD8+ T cells sorted from blood, obtained in a trial of the OX40 agonist ivuxolimab. This TCR derives from an adult with an advanced solid tumor such as melanoma, head and neck, liver or kidney cancer. The chain joins TRBV9 to TRBJ2-3; TRBD1 aligns across 9 bases. CDR3 amino acids: CASSDPGTGRTDTQYF. Here the CDR3 DNA reads TGTGCCAGCAGCGACCCCGGGACAGGGCGTACAGATACGCAGTATTTT.